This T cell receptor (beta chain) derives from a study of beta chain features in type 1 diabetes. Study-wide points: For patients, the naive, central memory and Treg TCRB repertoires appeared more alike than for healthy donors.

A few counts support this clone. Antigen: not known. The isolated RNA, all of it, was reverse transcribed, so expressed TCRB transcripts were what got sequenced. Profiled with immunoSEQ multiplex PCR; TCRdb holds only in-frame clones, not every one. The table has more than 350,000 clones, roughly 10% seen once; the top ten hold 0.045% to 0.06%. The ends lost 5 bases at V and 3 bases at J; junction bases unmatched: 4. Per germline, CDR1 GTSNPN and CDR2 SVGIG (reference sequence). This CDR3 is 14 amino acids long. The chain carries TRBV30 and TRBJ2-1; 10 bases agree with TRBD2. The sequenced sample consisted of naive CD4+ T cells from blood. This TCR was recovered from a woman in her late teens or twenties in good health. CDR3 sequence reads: CAWELAGVYNEQFF. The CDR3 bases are TGTGCCTGGGAGCTAGCGGGAGTCTACAATGAGCAGTTCTTC.